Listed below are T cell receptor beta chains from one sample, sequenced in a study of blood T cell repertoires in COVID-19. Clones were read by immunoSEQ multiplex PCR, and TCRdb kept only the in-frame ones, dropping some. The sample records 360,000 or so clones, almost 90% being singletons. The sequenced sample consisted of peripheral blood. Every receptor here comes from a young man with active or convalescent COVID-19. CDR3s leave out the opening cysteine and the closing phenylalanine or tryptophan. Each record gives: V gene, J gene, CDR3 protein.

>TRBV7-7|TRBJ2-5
ASSSDGQGVLETQY
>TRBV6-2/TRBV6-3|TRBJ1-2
ASSLEQGYGYT
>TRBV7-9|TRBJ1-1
ASMPGDTEAF
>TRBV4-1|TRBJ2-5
ASSPLRRAGKETQY
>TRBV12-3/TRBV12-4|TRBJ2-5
ASNSEETQY
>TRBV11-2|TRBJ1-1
ASSRRGPAPLTEAF
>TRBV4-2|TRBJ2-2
ASSQVRAGELF
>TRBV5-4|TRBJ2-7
ASSLELAVSYEQY
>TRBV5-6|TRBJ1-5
ASSPGFPSNQPQH
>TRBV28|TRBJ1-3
ASSRTGAQGNTIY
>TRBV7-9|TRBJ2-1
ASGTTAAGDPPYNEQF
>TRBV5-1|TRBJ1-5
ASSLAGMGNQPQH
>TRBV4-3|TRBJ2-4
ASSQGVGQYIAKNIQY
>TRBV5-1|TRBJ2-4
ASKWAASGEAKNIQY
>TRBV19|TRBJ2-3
ATKRLAETDTQY
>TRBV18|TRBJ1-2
ASSPLVGKQGGNYGYT
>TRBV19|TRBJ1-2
ASSREGTGYGYT
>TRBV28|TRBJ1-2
ASRLATNYGYT
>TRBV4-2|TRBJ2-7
ASSQGLAGGKHEQY
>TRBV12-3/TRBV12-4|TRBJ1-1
ASRIGAEAF
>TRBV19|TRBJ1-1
ASSIRVGNTEAF
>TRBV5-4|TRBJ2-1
ASSSPESSYNEQF
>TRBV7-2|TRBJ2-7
ASSSLRASSYEQY
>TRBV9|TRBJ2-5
ASSVGFGVQETQY
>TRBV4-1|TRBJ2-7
ASSQPQGKNYEQY
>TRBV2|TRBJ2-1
ASRRGGIYNEQF
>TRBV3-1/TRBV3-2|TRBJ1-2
ASSQDLRCFYGYT
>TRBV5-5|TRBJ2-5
ASSRTGSILETQY
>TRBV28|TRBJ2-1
ASSLFGTSGGLYNEQF
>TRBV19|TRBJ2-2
ASRSRGIQAGELF
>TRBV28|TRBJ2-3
ASSLVSLDTQY
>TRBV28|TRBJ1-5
AGGPLSGLNQPQH
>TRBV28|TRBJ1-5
ASTPGQGHQPQH
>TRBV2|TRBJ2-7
ASRERVEQY
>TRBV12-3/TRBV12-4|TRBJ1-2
ASSLDRVYGYT
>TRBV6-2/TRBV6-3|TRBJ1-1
ASSGQGITEAF
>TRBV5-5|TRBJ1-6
ASSLGPGGSPLH
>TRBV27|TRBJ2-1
ASSFGGRNEQF
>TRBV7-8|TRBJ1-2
ASSPEGDRDGYT
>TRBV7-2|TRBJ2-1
ASSPLSRPTYNEQF
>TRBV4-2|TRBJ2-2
ASSQGRVVGELF
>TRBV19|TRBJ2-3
ASSDRRSTDTQY